Listed here is a single T cell receptor (beta chain). By its share of the sample, this clonotype is medium-sized (0.01 to 0.1%). It lacks a known antigen. No much larger clone is present one base from it, and per-base qualities are unavailable. The entry originates in a study of breast tumors, draining lymph nodes, adjacent tissues (dated by TCRdb to about 2016). In the study overall: In breast cancer patients, the study compared the TCR beta repertoires of tumor, adjacent nontumor tissue and axillary lymph nodes. The study aimed to assess the relationships and possible T-cell exchange between tumor, surrounding tissue and draining lymph node repertoires in human breast cancer.

The sequencer listed for this sample is Illumina HiSeq 2000. Multiplex PCR amplification was used to generate the TCR beta chain libraries. High-throughput sequencing was used to analyze the amplified TCR beta chain products. TCRdb reworked the public reads: Q25 trimming with fastp, MiXCR clone assembly, productive beta chains retained. Each CDR3 protein gets just one entry, which takes the most common genes and DNA from the rows behind it. Recorded for this sample are 33,000 or so distinct CDR3 sequences; 60% to 80% of them occurred a single time. About a sixth of the sample rests with the top ten. Overall results and qualifications from the work: The data were considered consistent with most tumor T cells being derived from the lymph node and subsequently expanding within tumor tissue. In luminal-like breast cancer, tumor and nontumor tissue repertoires resembled each other significantly more than in basal-like breast cancer. The conclusion that tumor T cells originate in lymph nodes was framed as consistent with a hypothesis rather than directly demonstrated. Tumor T-cell repertoires showed less diversity than lymph node repertoires and more diversity than nontumor tissue repertoires, and tumor T-cell repertoires showed preferential V and J gene usage.

The receptor's source is a female donor with breast cancer. Some clones in this sample may be carry-over from other donors' samples. Sequenced input: breast tumor tissue.

The CDR3 corresponds to CASSSPGRSTDTQYF. The sequenced DNA: TGTGCCAGCAGTTCCCCCGGCAGGAGCACAGATACGCAGTATTTT. The V gene is TRBV27 and the J gene is TRBJ2-3; the D gene is not confidently resolved. The CDR3 spans 15 residues, from the cysteine through the phenylalanine. The CDR3 DNA has 45 bases and is translated from base 1. In the germline V gene (reference sequence), CDR1 corresponds to MNHEY and CDR2 to SMNVEV. The trim is 4 bases for V and 0 bases for J, with a gap of 11 bases between the germline ends.